The 13 T cell receptor beta chains reported below all come from one sample, sequenced in a study of T-cell memory formation after mild COVID-19. MiXCR, applied by TCRdb to the 5' RACE reads, yields one record per CDR3 protein. The sample shows 100,000 to 130,000 distinct CDR3 sequences, roughly a sixth of them seen only once. The specimen was PBMCs or a T cell subset sorted from them (not recorded which). These receptors came from a man aged 18 to 30 who had mild COVID-19 (a few samples of this study predate the infection). Cell type and time point are not known.

There are a few counts of this clonotype. The chain links TRBV12-3 or TRBV12-4 to TRBJ1-2; tentatively, D is TRBD1 (5 bases). The CDR3 is made up of 13 amino acids. Trimming stripped 6 bases from V and 7 bases from J, with 15 bases between. The CDR3 loop reads CASSAAGTGGYTF. The CDR3 coding sequence is TGTGCCAGCAGCGCAGCCGGGACCGGTGGCTACACCTTC.

This chain joins TRBV7-3 and TRBJ2-3; D perhaps matches TRBD2 (6 bases). The CDR3 loop spans 15 amino acids. The germline gives CDR1 SGHTA, CDR2 FQGTGA. V lost 2 bases to trimming and J lost 2 bases, with 11 bases between them. The CDR3 bases are TGTGCCAGCAGCTTAGCGGGGAGGTACACAGATACGCAGTATTTT. Translated: CASSLAGRYTDTQYF.

V usage is TRBV5-1 and J usage is TRBJ2-3; 14 bases align to TRBD2. The germline V gene encodes CDR1 SGHRS and CDR2 YFSETQ. After removal of 3 bases from V and 1 base from J, the junction contained 7 bases not matched to a gene. The CDR3 is made up of 18 amino acids. The CDR3 loop is CASSSGTSGGLGTDTQYF. The CDR3 coding sequence is TGCGCCAGCAGCTCTGGGACTAGCGGGGGACTAGGCACAGATACGCAGTATTTT.

CDR3 amino acids: CASSLHGRKNTGELFF. CDR3 coding DNA: TGTGCCAGCAGCCTGCACGGACGGAAGAACACCGGGGAGCTGTTTTTT. This chain connects TRBV7-2 to TRBJ2-2, with unresolved D. V lost 5 bases and J lost 1, with 14 bases in between. There are 16 residues in the CDR3. CDR1 and CDR2 from the germline V gene are SGHTA and FQGNSA.

The CDR3, as DNA: TGTGCCAGCGGACCGCAGGGGATCAACGGCTACACCTTC. This gives the protein CASGPQGINGYTF. This chain connects TRBV5-6 to TRBJ1-2; TRBD1 might be the D (6 bases). V was clipped by 7 bases and J by 8 bases, with 18 bases between them. Germline V gene lookup returns CDR1 SGHDT and CDR2 YYEEEE. The CDR3 consists of 13 residues.

The chain is built from TRBV7-9 and TRBJ1-2, with a weak D call TRBD1 (5 bases). Trimming stripped 3 bases from V and 1 base from J, with 21 bases between. Germline values: CDR1 SEHNR, CDR2 FQNEAQ (reference sequence). This CDR3 is 18 amino acids long. For the CDR3, the DNA is TGTGCCAGCAGCTTGTGGGCTCCAAACAGGAAGTTTAACTATGGCTACACCTTC. This sequence encodes CASSLWAPNRKFNYGYTF.

This clonotype was counted ten times or more. The V and J genes are TRBV6-5 and TRBJ1-2; D remains ambiguous. The CDR3 sequence is 13 residues long. Trimming cost V 6 bases and J 4 bases, with 12 bases left between them. Germline CDR1 and CDR2: MNHEY and SVGAGI. The CDR3 DNA sequence: TGTGCCAGCAGCCAGACCGGCGGCTATGGCTACACCTTC. Encoded protein: CASSQTGGYGYTF.

This clonotype has just a few counts. The V and J genes are TRBV3-1 and TRBJ1-6; a weak D match, TRBD1 (6 bases). The germline V gene encodes CDR1 LGHDT and CDR2 YNNKEL (reference sequence). Trimming shortened V by 4 bases and J by 8 bases, and 18 bases separated the two germline ends. The CDR3 runs 16 residues. CDR3 bases: TGTGCCAGCAGCCCTCGGACAGTTGGGAACCATTCACCCCTCCACTTT. Its protein is CASSPRTVGNHSPLHF.

V gene TRBV28 combines with J gene TRBJ1-2; 9 bases map to TRBD1. Germline lookup yields CDR1 MDHEN and CDR2 SYDVKM. After removal of 4 bases from V and 3 bases from J, the junction contained 6 bases not matched to a gene. The CDR3 length is 15 residues. The CDR3 nucleotides read TGTGCCAGCAGTTCAACGTACAGGGGGCACTATGGCTACACCTTC. This encodes CASSSTYRGHYGYTF.

The gene calls are TRBV7-8 and TRBJ2-6; no clear D. The CDR3 length is 17 residues. CDR1 and CDR2 from the germline V gene are SGHVS and FQNEAQ. Trimming pared 2 bases from V and 0 bases from J, leaving 11 bases between. In DNA, the CDR3 is TGTGCCAGCAGCTTACCCCGACGGTACTCTGGGGCCAACGTCCTGACTTTC. It yields the protein CASSLPRRYSGANVLTF. The whole variable domain, filled in from reference TRBV7-8 and TRBJ2-6, reads GAGVSQSPRYKVAKRGQDVALRCDPISGHVSLFWYQQALGQGPEFLTYFQNEAQLDKSGLPSDRFFAERPEGSVSTLKIQRTQQEDSAVYLCASSLPRRYSGANVLTFGAGSRLTVL.

The chain is built from TRBV7-2 and TRBJ2-3; 8 nucleotides agree with TRBD2. The ends lost 0 bases at V and 6 bases at J; junction bases unmatched: 5. CDR1 SGHTA and CDR2 FQGNSA come from the germline V gene. The length of the CDR3 is 15 residues. The CDR3: CASSLASGKWDTQYF. The CDR3 DNA is TGTGCCAGCAGCTTAGCTAGCGGGAAGTGGGATACGCAGTATTTT.

This chain uses TRBV19 with TRBJ1-1, with no clear D. The CDR3 length is 12 residues. Germline CDR1 reads LNHDA; CDR2 reads SQIVND (reference sequence). Trimming shortened V by 5 bases and J by 5 bases, and 9 bases separated the two germline ends. For the CDR3, the DNA is TGTGCCAGTAGTTCGAGGGAGACTGAAGCTTTCTTT. Protein product: CASSSRETEAFF.

The chain employs TRBV6-5 and TRBJ2-3; 12 bases match TRBD2. V dropped 0 bases and J dropped 1; count of bases not matched to a gene: 2. The CDR3 has 17 amino acids. Germline CDR1 is MNHEY and CDR2 is SVGAGI. The CDR3 loop reads CASSYSRTSGGTDTQYF. In nucleotides, the CDR3 is TGTGCCAGCAGTTACTCGCGGACTAGCGGGGGCACAGATACGCAGTATTTT.